A selection of T cell receptor beta chains follows, all from one sample in a study of shared clonotypes between healthy human individuals. Here immunoSEQ multiplex PCR was the method, and the copy in TCRdb shows in-frame clones only, minus some. The sample comprises hundreds of thousands of clones, less than 85% of which are singletons, and 1.5% to 2% rests with the top ten. The sequenced sample was memory CD4+ T cells sorted from blood. These receptor sequences come from a woman aged 25-40 years in good health. Both conserved end residues are part of each CDR3. A D gene is named only where the DNA matches it firmly. Clone size is not always given. Where it is, it says once, few, many or a class for expanded clones.

d_call: TRBD1; clone_size: NA; v_call: TRBV5-4; j_call: TRBJ2-1; cdr3_nt: TGTGCCAGCAGCCGCTCTCCAGGGACAGAGTACAATGAGCAGTTCTTC; cdr3_aa: CASSRSPGTEYNEQFF
d_call: NA; clone_size: NA; v_call: TRBV19; j_call: TRBJ1-5; cdr3_nt: TGTGCCAGTACCCCCTACGGGGGAAGGGTGAATCAGCCCCAGCATTTT; cdr3_aa: CASTPYGGRVNQPQHF
d_call: NA; clone_size: NA; v_call: TRBV12-2; j_call: TRBJ2-7; cdr3_nt: TGTGCAAGTCGCCCCGTCACGGAGGACTACGAGCAGTACTTC; cdr3_aa: CASRPVTEDYEQYF
d_call: NA; clone_size: NA; v_call: TRBV2; j_call: TRBJ2-1; cdr3_nt: TGTGCCAGCAGCACGCTGAGCTCCTACAATGAGCAGTTCTTC; cdr3_aa: CASSTLSSYNEQFF
d_call: NA; clone_size: many; v_call: TRBV10-3; j_call: TRBJ2-1; cdr3_nt: TGTGCCATCAAGTCAGCTGAAAGCTCCTACAATGAGCAGTTCTTC; cdr3_aa: CAIKSAESSYNEQFF
d_call: NA; clone_size: NA; v_call: TRBV28; j_call: TRBJ1-5; cdr3_nt: TGTGCCAGCAGCCCCCGGGGGGCAAGCAATCAGCCCCAGCATTTT; cdr3_aa: CASSPRGASNQPQHF
d_call: NA; clone_size: NA; v_call: TRBV25-1; j_call: TRBJ1-3; cdr3_nt: TGTGCCAGCAGTTGGGCAGGAAACACCATATATTTT; cdr3_aa: CASSWAGNTIYF
d_call: NA; clone_size: NA; v_call: TRBV5-1; j_call: TRBJ2-1; cdr3_nt: TGCGCCAGCAGCCCCGGGAATACCTACAATGAGCAGTTCTTC; cdr3_aa: CASSPGNTYNEQFF
d_call: NA; clone_size: NA; v_call: TRBV6-1; j_call: TRBJ1-2; cdr3_nt: TGTGCCAGCAGTGACAGATACTATGGCTACACCTTC; cdr3_aa: CASSDRYYGYTF
d_call: NA; clone_size: NA; v_call: TRBV28; j_call: TRBJ1-1; cdr3_nt: TGTGCCAGCGAAGAGGAGAACACTGAAGCTTTCTTT; cdr3_aa: CASEEENTEAFF
d_call: TRBD1; clone_size: NA; v_call: TRBV5-4; j_call: TRBJ2-7; cdr3_nt: TGTGCCAGCAGCGCCCCGGGACAGGGTCTTCACGAGCAGTACTTC; cdr3_aa: CASSAPGQGLHEQYF
d_call: TRBD2; clone_size: NA; v_call: TRBV9; j_call: TRBJ2-1; cdr3_nt: TGTGCCAGCGGGCGGGGGGACGTCAATGAGCAGTTCTTC; cdr3_aa: CASGRGDVNEQFF
d_call: TRBD1; clone_size: NA; v_call: TRBV5-1; j_call: TRBJ2-5; cdr3_nt: TGCGCCAGCAGCCAGGGAACAGGGGGCCAAGAGACCCAGTACTTC; cdr3_aa: CASSQGTGGQETQYF
d_call: NA; clone_size: NA; v_call: TRBV7-3; j_call: TRBJ1-1; cdr3_nt: TGTGCCAGCAGCCGCGTTCTGGGGGGAAACACTGAAGCTTTCTTT; cdr3_aa: CASSRVLGGNTEAFF
d_call: NA; clone_size: once; v_call: TRBV6-6; j_call: TRBJ2-1; cdr3_nt: TGTGCCAGCAGTTGGGAAAGCTCCTACAATGAGCAGTTCTTC; cdr3_aa: CASSWESSYNEQFF
d_call: NA; clone_size: NA; v_call: TRBV6-5; j_call: TRBJ2-2; cdr3_nt: TGTGCCAGCAGAAGAGAAAACACCGGGGAGCTGTTTTTT; cdr3_aa: CASRRENTGELFF
d_call: TRBD1; clone_size: few; v_call: TRBV2; j_call: TRBJ1-5; cdr3_nt: TGTGCCTCCTCGGACAGGTCCTCCAATCAGCCCCAGCATTTT; cdr3_aa: CASSDRSSNQPQHF
d_call: NA; clone_size: NA; v_call: TRBV19; j_call: TRBJ1-1; cdr3_nt: TGTGCCAGTAGTATAGACTTGACAGCTCTCACTGAAGCTTTCTTT; cdr3_aa: CASSIDLTALTEAFF
d_call: NA; clone_size: NA; v_call: TRBV11-2; j_call: TRBJ2-7; cdr3_nt: TGTGCCAGCAACAGGGAATCGGGACCCTACGAGCAGTACTTC; cdr3_aa: CASNRESGPYEQYF
d_call: NA; clone_size: NA; v_call: TRBV28; j_call: TRBJ2-7; cdr3_nt: TGTGCCAGCAGGGGGTCGGAGGGCCGGGGATACGAGCAGTACTTC; cdr3_aa: CASRGSEGRGYEQYF
d_call: TRBD2; clone_size: NA; v_call: TRBV25-1; j_call: TRBJ2-7; cdr3_nt: TGTGCCAGTAATAGCGGGGCGACCTACGAGCAGTACTTC; cdr3_aa: CASNSGATYEQYF
d_call: TRBD1; clone_size: once; v_call: TRBV19; j_call: TRBJ1-5; cdr3_nt: TGTGCCAGTAGTATATCGTGGCAGGGGGGCGGAGGGCCCCAGCATTTT; cdr3_aa: CASSISWQGGGGPQHF
d_call: NA; clone_size: once; v_call: TRBV7-8; j_call: TRBJ1-1; cdr3_nt: TGTGCCAGCAGCTTAGCGCAGGGGCGCGCAGCTTTCTTT; cdr3_aa: CASSLAQGRAAFF
d_call: NA; clone_size: once; v_call: TRBV19; j_call: TRBJ1-2; cdr3_nt: TGTGCCAGTAGTGTTGATCAGGGTAGCTATGGCTACACCTTC; cdr3_aa: CASSVDQGSYGYTF
d_call: TRBD1; clone_size: NA; v_call: TRBV19; j_call: TRBJ2-6; cdr3_nt: TGTGCCAGTAGTATAAGCGGACAGGGGCGCTCTGGGGCCAACGTCCTGACTTTC; cdr3_aa: CASSISGQGRSGANVLTF
d_call: NA; clone_size: NA; v_call: TRBV2; j_call: TRBJ2-2; cdr3_nt: TGTGCCAGCAGTGTGTTCACCGGGGAGCTGTTTTTT; cdr3_aa: CASSVFTGELFF
d_call: NA; clone_size: once; v_call: TRBV6-6; j_call: TRBJ2-1; cdr3_nt: TGTGCCACCAATCCGGGACTTTCCCGGGGTGAGCAGTTCTTC; cdr3_aa: CATNPGLSRGEQFF
d_call: NA; clone_size: NA; v_call: TRBV28; j_call: TRBJ2-1; cdr3_nt: TGTGCCAGCAGTTTTGGGCGGGTAGTCTACAATGAGCAGTTCTTC; cdr3_aa: CASSFGRVVYNEQFF
d_call: NA; clone_size: few; v_call: TRBV5-4; j_call: TRBJ1-2; cdr3_nt: TGTGCCAGCAGCTTGTTGGGAGGGAACGGCTACACCTTC; cdr3_aa: CASSLLGGNGYTF
d_call: NA; clone_size: many; v_call: TRBV6-6; j_call: TRBJ1-1; cdr3_nt: TGTGCCAGCAAGGGGGGGATAAACACTGAAGCTTTCTTT; cdr3_aa: CASKGGINTEAFF
d_call: NA; clone_size: NA; v_call: TRBV20-1; j_call: TRBJ2-7; cdr3_nt: TGCAGTGCCAACCTAGTGGTCGAGCAGTACTTC; cdr3_aa: CSANLVVEQYF
d_call: NA; clone_size: NA; v_call: TRBV9; j_call: TRBJ2-2; cdr3_nt: TGTGCCAGCAGCCAACACTCGACCGGGGAGCTGTTTTTT; cdr3_aa: CASSQHSTGELFF
d_call: NA; clone_size: once; v_call: TRBV11-2; j_call: TRBJ2-3; cdr3_nt: TGTGCCAGCACAATACAGGGTTCCGTAGATACGCAGTATTTT; cdr3_aa: CASTIQGSVDTQYF
d_call: NA; clone_size: NA; v_call: TRBV9; j_call: TRBJ2-3; cdr3_nt: TGTGCCAGCAGCGTCCGGGACACAACTAGCACAGATACGCAGTATTTT; cdr3_aa: CASSVRDTTSTDTQYF
d_call: TRBD1; clone_size: NA; v_call: TRBV12-5; j_call: TRBJ2-1; cdr3_nt: TGTGCTAGTGGTTTGGGGACAGGGTCGGGTGAGCAGTTCTTC; cdr3_aa: CASGLGTGSGEQFF
d_call: NA; clone_size: few; v_call: TRBV19; j_call: TRBJ2-3; cdr3_nt: TGTGCCAGTAGTGTCCGAGCGGAGATCACAGATACGCAGTATTTT; cdr3_aa: CASSVRAEITDTQYF
d_call: NA; clone_size: NA; v_call: TRBV30; j_call: TRBJ2-7; cdr3_nt: TGTGCCTGGAGTGTACAGGGGGGGAGCGAGCAGTACTTC; cdr3_aa: CAWSVQGGSEQYF
d_call: TRBD2; clone_size: NA; v_call: TRBV2; j_call: TRBJ2-2; cdr3_nt: TGTGCCAGCAGTCCCCTCGGACTAGCGAACACCGGGGAGCTGTTTTTT; cdr3_aa: CASSPLGLANTGELFF
d_call: NA; clone_size: few; v_call: TRBV28; j_call: TRBJ1-4; cdr3_nt: TGTGCCAGCAGTGGAATGAGAGGGGCGGGGTCTAATGAAAAACTGTTTTTT; cdr3_aa: CASSGMRGAGSNEKLFF
d_call: TRBD1; clone_size: NA; v_call: TRBV11-2; j_call: TRBJ1-5; cdr3_nt: TGTGCCAGCAGCCCAGACAGGGTGGATCAGCCCCAGCATTTT; cdr3_aa: CASSPDRVDQPQHF
d_call: NA; clone_size: NA; v_call: TRBV23-1; j_call: TRBJ1-5; cdr3_nt: TGCGCCAGCAGTGGGGGGATAGGACAGCCCCAGCATTTT; cdr3_aa: CASSGGIGQPQHF
d_call: NA; clone_size: NA; v_call: TRBV11-2; j_call: TRBJ2-5; cdr3_nt: TGTGCCAGCAGCTTACCTGAAGAGACCCAGTACTTC; cdr3_aa: CASSLPEETQYF